The clone carrying this TCR beta chain was seen just once. Mismatch with germline at one junction end may stem from a read error. This sample was taken from a study of response to subunit inactivated influenza vaccine. TCRdb called the RT-PCR reads again in MiXCR, with one record for every CDR3 protein. The table has around 150,000 distinct CDR3 sequences, approximately 11% seen once. This CDR3 spans 13 amino acids. Germline V gene sequence: CDR1 LGHNA, CDR2 YSLEER. The sequence derives from a man over 45 who received an inactivated influenza vaccine. The gene calls are TRBV4-3 and TRBJ2-3; D is undetermined. The source material was non-naive T cells sorted from PBMCs, sampled roughly 45 days after vaccination. The CDR3 region is CVSSQERADTQYF. As DNA, the CDR3 is TGCGTCAGCAGCCAAGAGAGAGCAGATACGCAGTATTTT.